This entry features one T cell receptor (beta chain) sequence. This clone is large (0.1 to 1%) in its sample. Its antigen specificity is not known. No much larger clone is present one base from it, and per-base qualities are unavailable. The data were obtained in a study of metastatic and nonmetastatic thyroid tumors (dated by TCRdb to 2020 to 2022). For context, the study as a whole: Repertoires from peripheral blood and from tumor or nodule tissue samples of malignant and benign thyroid patients were compared. What the study reported, not specific to this receptor: In both blood and tumor samples, TCR beta diversity was reported to be significantly higher in malignant tumors than in benign nodules.

Taken from the germline V gene, the CDR1 and CDR2 loops are MNHNS and SASEGT. Between the V and J ends, shortened by 1 base and 0 bases respectively, the junction contains 13 bases. The CDR3, from cysteine to phenylalanine, totals 17 residues. CDR3 DNA is the only sequence kept; it has 51 bases, read in frame from the first base. To prepare the library, PCR was applied. The sequencer listed for this sample is Illumina HiSeq 4000. The TCR beta-chain CDR3 region of each patient was profiled by high-throughput sequencing. In the paper's pipeline: CDR3 differences across clinicopathological groups were used to build a classifier for discriminating distant-metastatic papillary thyroid cancer patients. To measure repertoire diversity the researchers used the Shannon index, while the Morisita-Horn index served to gauge how similar the tumor and blood repertoires were. Using fastp trimming at Q25 and MiXCR clonotype assembly, TCRdb reanalyzed the public sequencing data and kept in-frame beta chains. The V and J calls and clone size come from TCRdb's table, not from the authors' own analysis. Here the sample has some 4,600 clones; around 19% occur a single time. The ten largest clones capture roughly 23% of the sample.

No patient had received any treatment before thyroid surgery. Using T-cell receptor beta sequencing, the researchers looked back retrospectively at clinical samples from patients, gathered between the early 2010s and the late 2010s. The chain is made from TRBV6-1 and TRBJ1-5; the D gene remains uncertain. This TCR came from a male donor with papillary thyroid cancer or a benign thyroid nodule (not recorded which). Some clones in this sample may be carry-over from other donors' samples. Sequenced material: adjacent normal tissue. The nucleotide sequence reads TGTGCCAGCAGTGAAGAGGTGACCTTTTATAGCAATCAGCCCCAGCATTTT. It codes for CASSEEVTFYSNQPQHF.